The present TCR beta chain was sequenced within a study of blood T cells in healthy people across ages. Study in general: About one barcoded beta molecule per two T cells came from capture by template switching. Findings of the study overall: Fewer expanded clones and more diversity marked long-lived versus aged donors. The diversity estimates, figures obtained from one million T cells, were considered underestimates.

Concerning this clonotype itself: Its specificity is not known.

The CDR3 totals 13 residues. Trimming stripped 7 bases from V and 2 bases from J, with 12 bases between. The germline V gene has CDR1 LGHNT and CDR2 FRNRAP. A second roughly 7 to 11 cycle PCR used barcoded and J-beta primers. TCRdb redid the calling of the 5' RACE reads with MiXCR, one entry per CDR3 protein. Of more than 1 million distinct CDR3 sequences listed, 35% to 55% are singletons. The authors isolated at least 6.5 million PBMCs per sample. This sequence was found in a woman aged 55-69 years in good health. V gene TRBV12-5 combines with J gene TRBJ2-7; TRBD2 is a possible D gene (5 bases). The specimen sequenced was blood. In nucleotides, the CDR3 is TGTGCTAGTGCGTGGGAGCAGACCTACGAGCAGTACTTC. The encoded protein is CASAWEQTYEQYF.